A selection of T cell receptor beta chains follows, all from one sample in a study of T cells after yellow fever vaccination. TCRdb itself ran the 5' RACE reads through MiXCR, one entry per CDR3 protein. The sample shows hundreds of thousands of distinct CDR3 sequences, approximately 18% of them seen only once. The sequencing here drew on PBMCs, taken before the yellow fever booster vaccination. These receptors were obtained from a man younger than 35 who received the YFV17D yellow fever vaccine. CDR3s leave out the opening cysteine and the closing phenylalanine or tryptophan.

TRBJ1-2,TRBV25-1,ASRIRQSAPSNYGYT
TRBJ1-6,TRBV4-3,ASSPRDRGSSYNSPLH
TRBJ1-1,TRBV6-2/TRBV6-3,ASSPDRSPGGNTEAF
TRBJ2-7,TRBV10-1,ASSESPGYEQY
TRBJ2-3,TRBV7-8,ASSVISASTDTQY
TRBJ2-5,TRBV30,AGALRGGETQY
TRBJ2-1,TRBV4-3,ASSQDHPIGEQF
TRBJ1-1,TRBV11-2,ASSGPGIEAF
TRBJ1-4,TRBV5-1,ASSRGTTNEKLF
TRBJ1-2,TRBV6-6,ANGQGTNYGYT
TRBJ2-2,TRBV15,ATKRGQGYTGELF
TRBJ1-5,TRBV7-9,ASSLRGQDQPQH
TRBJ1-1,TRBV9,ASSVDSMNTEAF
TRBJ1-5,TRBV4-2,ASSQDGAARQPQH
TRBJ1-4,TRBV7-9,ASSLSRQSGNEKLF
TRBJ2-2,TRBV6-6,ASSYLFGQMSGGASNGELF
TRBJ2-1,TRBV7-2,ASRSPSGGGEQF
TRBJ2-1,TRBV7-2,ASYQESIPYNEQF
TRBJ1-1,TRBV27,ASSLGTDPNTEAF
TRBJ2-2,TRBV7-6,ASSLAYGRGGQSGTGELF
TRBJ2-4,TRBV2,ASSVATAKNIQY
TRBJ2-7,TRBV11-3,ASSLVGSKAYEQY
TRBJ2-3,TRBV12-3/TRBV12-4,ASSLGARTDTQY
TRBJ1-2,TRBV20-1,SARARTAYYGYT
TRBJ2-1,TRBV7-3,ASSDLWSTSGNNEQF
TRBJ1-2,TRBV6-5,ASSYLPPGVGYT
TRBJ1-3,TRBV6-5,ASSWGPGNTIY
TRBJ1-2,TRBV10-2,ASSQQGVNYGYT
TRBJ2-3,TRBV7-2,ASSSGLAADTQY
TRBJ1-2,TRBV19,ASDRVSPANYGYT
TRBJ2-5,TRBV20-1,SAPGQQETQY
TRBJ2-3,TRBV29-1,SVLTAFSTDTQY
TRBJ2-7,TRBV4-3,ASSQVYRGAYEQY
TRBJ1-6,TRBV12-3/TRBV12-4,ASTEGALRVSPLH
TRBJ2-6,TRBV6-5,ASSYFQGSSGANVLT
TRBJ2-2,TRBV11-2,ASSSTGVGELF
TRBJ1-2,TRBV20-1,SARKLEVGDYGYT
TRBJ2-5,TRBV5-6,ASSLARASRSGGETQY
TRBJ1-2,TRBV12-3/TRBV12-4,ASSVQGGYGYT
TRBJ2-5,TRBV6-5,ASSYRQGKGETQY
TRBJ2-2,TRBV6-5,ASTFTGGLIGELF
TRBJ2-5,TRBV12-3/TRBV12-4,ASLSSGEYQETQY